This passage covers 30 T cell receptor beta chains from one sample sequenced in a study of cytomegalovirus exposure and HLA in healthy donors. The table came from immunoSEQ multiplex PCR; TCRdb's copy has only in-frame clones and leaves some out. The sample holds tens of thousands of clones, approximately 90% seen once. The specimen sequenced was PBMCs. Every receptor here comes from a woman aged 18-29 years in good health and CMV-seronegative.

The chain uses TRBV6-1 and TRBJ1-2; D is undetermined. The V gene's germline CDR1 is MNHNS and CDR2 SASEGT. CDR3 size: 17 residues. The V end was cut by 4 bases, the J end by 0 bases, with 18 bases between. The CDR3 bases are TGTGCCAGCAGTGTCCGGGTCGGCCACAAAGCTAACTATGGCTACACCTTC. Amino acid sequence: CASSVRVGHKANYGYTF.

This rearrangement joins TRBV4-2 to TRBJ1-6, with 7 bases matching TRBD1. The CDR3 length is 18 residues. Germline V lookup: CDR1 LGHNA, CDR2 YNFKEQ. V dropped 0 bases and J dropped 5; count of bases not matched to a gene: 10. The CDR3 DNA reads as TGTGCCAGCAGCCAAGATTGGGGACAGCGGACCCATAATTCACCCCTCCACTTT. Translated, it gives CASSQDWGQRTHNSPLHF.

The chain is built from TRBV2 and TRBJ1-2; D not resolved. Deletions cut 4 bases from V and 3 bases from J, with 9 bases between. This CDR3 region has 13 residues. CDR1 is SNHLY, CDR2 FYNNEI, per germline. The CDR3 DNA reads TGTGCCAGCAGTGGTGACTCCGACTATGGCTACACCTTC. It encodes CASSGDSDYGYTF.

J is TRBJ1-2 and V is TRBV28, with 7 nucleotides matching TRBD1. V was pared by 6 bases and J by 1 base, with 8 bases of the junction left unmatched. This CDR3 is 15 amino acids long. Germline CDR1 is MDHEN and CDR2 is SYDVKM. CDR3 in amino acids: CASSRDRVYNYGYTF. The CDR3, as DNA: TGTGCCAGCAGCCGTGACAGGGTGTATAACTATGGCTACACCTTC.

This sequence joins TRBV11-2 and TRBJ2-7; D ambiguous. V was shortened by 1 base and J by 1 base, with 5 bases between the two germline ends. Germline-derived CDR1 and CDR2 are SGHAT and FQNNGV. CDR3 size: 13 residues. CDR3 in DNA: TGTGCCAGCAGCTTAGGAGGTTCCTACGAGCAGTACTTC. Residues: CASSLGGSYEQYF.

The chain is built from TRBV6-1 and TRBJ2-6; D might be TRBD1 (5 bases). Germline V CDR1 and CDR2: MNHNS, SASEGT. The CDR3 spans 15 residues. Trimming cost V 4 bases and J 0 bases, with 7 bases left between them. CDR3 in amino acids: CASSGQHSGANVLTF. DNA for the CDR3: TGTGCCAGCAGTGGACAGCACTCTGGGGCCAACGTCCTGACTTTC.

This clone occurred a few times. CDR3 in amino acids: CASCMRGGTDTQYF. The CDR3 nucleotides read TGTGCCAGCTGCATGCGGGGGGGCACAGATACGCAGTATTTT. The chain employs TRBV2 and TRBJ2-3; 8 bases match TRBD2. The V gene's germline CDR1 is SNHLY and CDR2 FYNNEI. Trimming removed 8 bases from V and 1 base from J; junction bases left unmatched: 5. The CDR3 is 14 amino acids.

The chain couples TRBV14 to TRBJ1-4; 9 bases match TRBD1. Germline assignment: CDR1 SGHDN and CDR2 FVKESK. CDR3 length: 16 residues. V was clipped by 4 bases and J by 6 bases; unmatched bases: 9. The CDR3 loop is CASSPDPGTGYEKLFF. CDR3 DNA sequence: TGTGCCAGCAGCCCCGACCCCGGGACAGGGTATGAAAAACTGTTTTTT.

This clone came up a few times. This sequence joins TRBV15 and TRBJ2-7; no reliable D call. This CDR3 comprises 15 residues. The germline V gene has CDR1 LNHNV and CDR2 YYDKDF (reference sequence). The V end was cut by 5 bases, the J end by 4 bases, with 18 bases between. In nucleotides, the CDR3 is TGTGCCACCAGCGAGCTGCGAGGCAGCCCTTACGAGCAGTACTTC. Protein: CATSELRGSPYEQYF.

The J gene is TRBJ1-1, the V gene TRBV7-9; perhaps TRBD1 as D (6 bases). CDR1 is SEHNR and CDR2 is FQNEAQ in the germline V gene (reference sequence). There are 14 residues in the CDR3. Trimming cost V 7 bases and J 1 base, with 13 bases left between them. CDR3 nucleotides: TGTGCCAGCACCAAAGGGGGACAGAACACTGAAGCTTTCTTT. This codes for CASTKGGQNTEAFF.

The chain links TRBV19 to TRBJ2-7; a weak D match, TRBD2 (6 bases). Germline loops: CDR1 LNHDA, CDR2 SQIVND (reference sequence). V lost 5 bases, J lost 6 bases, and 14 bases lay in between. This CDR3 spans 13 amino acids. The CDR3 DNA is TGTGCCAGTAGTCGCGGGGTAGAGGGCGAGCAGTACTTC. This gives the protein CASSRGVEGEQYF.

The V gene is TRBV2, the J gene TRBJ2-3; D is unresolved. CDR1 and CDR2 from the germline V gene are SNHLY and FYNNEI. Trimming shortened V by 4 bases and J by 4 bases, and 6 bases separated the two germline ends. This CDR3 spans 12 amino acids. CDR3 residues: CASSGEPDTQYF. CDR3 DNA sequence: TGTGCCAGCAGTGGAGAACCAGATACGCAGTATTTT.

This clone was counted a few times. The chain recombines TRBV19 with TRBJ1-1, with TRBD1 matching over 7 bases. The germline gives CDR1 LNHDA, CDR2 SQIVND (reference sequence). The length of the CDR3 is 17 residues. With 4 bases clipped from V and 3 bases from J, the junction kept 14 bases outside the gene matches. CDR3 coding DNA: TGTGCCAGTAGTAAGGAAAGGGGGCGTACGATTTACACTGAAGCTTTCTTT. This translates into CASSKERGRTIYTEAFF.

The CDR3 DNA follows: TGTGCCAGCAGGTTGAGCGGGGCGCTTTACAATGAGCAGTTCTTC. It is translated as CASRLSGALYNEQFF. The V gene is TRBV6-5, the J gene TRBJ2-1, with TRBD2 matching over 7 bases. This CDR3 comprises 15 residues. Losses at the gene ends were 6 bases for V and 4 bases for J; bases not matched to a gene: 9. The germline V gene has CDR1 MNHEY and CDR2 SVGAGI.

The chain has TRBV29-1 and TRBJ2-5; 9 positions match TRBD1. The germline CDR1 and CDR2 sequences are SQVTM and ANQGSEA. This CDR3 has 13 residues. The V segment lost 4 bases and the J segment 5 bases; nucleotides outside the gene matches: 5. The CDR3 nucleotides are TGCAGCGTTGGGGGACAGGGAGGGGAGACCCAGTACTTC. Amino acids: CSVGGQGGETQYF. The variable domain in full, with the rest retrieved from reference TRBV29-1 and TRBJ2-5, is SAVISQKPSRDICQRGTSLTIQCQVDSQVTMMFWYRQQPGQSLTLIATANQGSEATYESGFVIDKFPISRPNLTFSTLTVSNMSPEDSSIYLCSVGGQGGETQYFGPGTRLLVL.

The chain couples TRBV5-4 to TRBJ1-2, with TRBD1 matching 9 bases. The germline V gene encodes CDR1 SGHNT and CDR2 YYREEE (reference sequence). V was clipped by 0 bases and J by 7 bases; unmatched bases: 4. The CDR3 is 14 residues long. The CDR3 is CASSLGQGDSGYTF. For the CDR3, the DNA is TGTGCCAGCAGCTTGGGACAGGGGGATTCTGGCTACACCTTC.

This sequence joins TRBV2 and TRBJ2-2; 11 bases align to TRBD2. The ends lost 4 bases at V and 7 bases at J; junction bases unmatched: 5. The germline gives CDR1 SNHLY, CDR2 FYNNEI. This CDR3 region has 15 residues. The CDR3 sequence is CASSVSGGALGELFF. Here the CDR3 DNA reads TGTGCCAGCAGTGTTAGCGGGGGGGCCCTCGGGGAGCTGTTTTTT.

The genes are TRBV7-8 and TRBJ1-2; D gene uncertain. Trimming took off 6 bases at V and 8 bases at J, with 10 bases between the two ends. Germline CDR1 SGHVS, CDR2 FQNEAQ. The length of the CDR3 is 11 residues. The CDR3 DNA reads as TGTGCCAGCAGGGGAGAGGAGGGCTACACCTTC. It yields the protein CASRGEEGYTF.

The rearrangement joins TRBV19 to TRBJ1-1, with 11 bases lining up with TRBD1. V lost 4 bases to trimming and J lost 5 bases; unmatched junction nucleotides: 6. The CDR3 covers 15 residues. Germline V gives CDR1 LNHDA, CDR2 SQIVND (reference sequence). The CDR3 is CASSRTGGVGTEAFF. CDR3 coding DNA: TGTGCCAGTAGTAGGACAGGGGGCGTAGGAACTGAAGCTTTCTTT.

The V gene is TRBV29-1, the J gene TRBJ2-1, with 10 bases identical to TRBD1. V was clipped by 4 bases and J by 3 bases; unmatched bases: 6. This CDR3 has 15 amino acids. Germline V gene lookup returns CDR1 SQVTM and CDR2 ANQGSEA. The DNA of the CDR3 is TGCAGCGTTGGGGGTGACAGGGGGCTCTACAATGAGCAGTTCTTC. Amino acid sequence: CSVGGDRGLYNEQFF.

V and J are TRBV6-1 and TRBJ1-5; TRBD1 might be the D (5 bases). The CDR3 has 16 amino acids. The V end was cut by 4 bases, the J end by 4 bases, with 17 bases between. Per the germline V gene, CDR1 is MNHNS and CDR2 is SASEGT. CDR3 residues: CASSVYGGTLNQPQHF. The CDR3 DNA sequence: TGTGCCAGCAGTGTATATGGCGGGACTCTTAATCAGCCCCAGCATTTT.

V usage is TRBV6-1 and J usage is TRBJ2-5, with a tentative D call TRBD1 (6 bases). Looked up from germline, CDR1 is MNHNS and CDR2 is SASEGT. The V end lost 2 bases, the J end lost 5 bases, and 12 bases lay between the germline ends. The CDR3 covers 14 residues. CDR3 sequence reads: CASSERGSWETQYF. The CDR3 DNA reads TGTGCCAGCAGTGAAAGGGGGTCGTGGGAGACCCAGTACTTC.

J is TRBJ1-1 and V is TRBV5-4; D is unclear. Trimming pared 5 bases from V and 5 bases from J, leaving 13 bases between. This CDR3 spans 13 amino acids. The germline CDR1 and CDR2 sequences are SGHNT and YYREEE (reference sequence). CDR3 coding DNA: TGTGCCAGCAGTGTTCAAGGAGATACTGAAGCTTTCTTT. Translated, it gives CASSVQGDTEAFF.

V and J are TRBV11-3 and TRBJ1-2; no definite D call. The V gene lost 5 bases and the J gene lost 6 bases, with 22 bases spanning the gap. Looked up from germline, CDR1 is SGHNT and CDR2 is YENEEA. CDR3 length: 16 amino acids. The CDR3 loop is CASSHRGLATTDGYTF. The CDR3 DNA follows: TGTGCCAGCAGCCACCGTGGGCTAGCGACAACGGATGGCTACACCTTC. The whole variable domain, remainder taken from reference TRBV11-3 and TRBJ1-2, is EAGVVQSPRYKIIEKKQPVAFWCNPISGHNTLYWYLQNLGQGPELLIRYENEEAVDDSQLPKDRFSAERLKGVDSTLKIQPAELGDSAVYLCASSHRGLATTDGYTFGSGTRLTVV.

The chain has TRBV27 and TRBJ1-2, with 7 bases that match TRBD1. The ends lost 7 bases at V and 4 bases at J; junction bases unmatched: 6. Germline loops: CDR1 MNHEY, CDR2 SMNVEV (reference sequence). CDR3 size: 13 residues. Here the CDR3 DNA reads TGTGCCAGCAATAAAGGGGGCGGCTATGGCTACACCTTC. Translation gives CASNKGGGYGYTF.

This clone was counted a single time. The V gene is TRBV6-5, the J gene TRBJ2-7; D perhaps matches TRBD2 (5 bases). V gave up 2 bases and J gave up 6 bases, with 11 bases separating them. The CDR3 runs to 13 residues. The germline V gene has CDR1 MNHEY and CDR2 SVGAGI. The chain's CDR3 is CASSYGAGGEQYF. DNA of the CDR3: TGTGCCAGCAGTTACGGTGCGGGCGGCGAGCAGTACTTC.

The rearrangement links TRBV28 to TRBJ1-2; a weak D match, TRBD1 (6 bases). Germline V CDR1 and CDR2: MDHEN, SYDVKM. Trimming shortened V by 2 bases and J by 8 bases, and 15 bases separated the two germline ends. The CDR3 loop spans 14 amino acids. The CDR3 loop reads CASSLGAQGRGYTF. The DNA for the CDR3 is TGTGCCAGCAGTTTAGGGGCACAGGGTAGAGGCTACACCTTC.

V gene TRBV28 combines with J gene TRBJ1-5; maybe TRBD1 (6 bases). Germline loops: CDR1 MDHEN, CDR2 SYDVKM. V was cut by 4 bases and J by 2 bases, with 12 bases left in between. This CDR3 has 15 residues. CDR3 region: CASSSSGAGNQPQHF. CDR3 coding DNA: TGTGCCAGCAGTTCTTCAGGGGCGGGCAATCAGCCCCAGCATTTT.

This clone was seen only a few times. The genes are TRBV30 and TRBJ2-7; D may be TRBD1 (6 bases). Trimming took 3 bases from V and 4 from J, leaving 19 bases between them. Germline-derived CDR1 and CDR2 are GTSNPN and SVGIG (reference sequence). The CDR3 loop spans 15 amino acids. In nucleotides, the CDR3 is TGTGCCTGGAGACCCACAGGGAAGAGCCGTTACGAGCAGTACTTC. Residues: CAWRPTGKSRYEQYF.

This clone was counted ten times or more. The V and J genes are TRBV21-1 and TRBJ1-2. TRBV21-1 constitutes a pseudogene. This CDR3 has 15 residues. The chain's CDR3 is CASSKVWGGVDGYTF. CDR3 DNA sequence: TGTGCCAGCAGCAAAGTGTGGGGAGGAGTGGATGGCTACACCTTC.